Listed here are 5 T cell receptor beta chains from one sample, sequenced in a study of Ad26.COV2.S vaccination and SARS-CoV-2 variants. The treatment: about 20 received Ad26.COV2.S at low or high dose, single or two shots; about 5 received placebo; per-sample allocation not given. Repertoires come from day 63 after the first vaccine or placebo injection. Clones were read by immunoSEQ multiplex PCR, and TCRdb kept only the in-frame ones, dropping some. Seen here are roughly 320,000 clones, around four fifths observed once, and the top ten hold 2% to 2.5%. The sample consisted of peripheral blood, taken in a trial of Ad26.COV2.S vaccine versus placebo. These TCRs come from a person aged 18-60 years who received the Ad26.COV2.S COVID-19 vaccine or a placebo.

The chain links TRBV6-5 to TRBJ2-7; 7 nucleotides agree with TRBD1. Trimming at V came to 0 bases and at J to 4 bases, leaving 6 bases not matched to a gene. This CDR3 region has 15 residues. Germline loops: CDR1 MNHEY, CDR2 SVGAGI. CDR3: CASSYSNRGSYEQYF. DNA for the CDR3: TGTGCCAGCAGTTACTCGAACAGGGGAAGTTACGAGCAGTACTTC.

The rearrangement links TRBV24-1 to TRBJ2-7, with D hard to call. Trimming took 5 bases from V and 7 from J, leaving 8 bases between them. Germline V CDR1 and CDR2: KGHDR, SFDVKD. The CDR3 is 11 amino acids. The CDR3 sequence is CATSGGREQYF. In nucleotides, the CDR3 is TGTGCCACCAGTGGAGGCAGGGAGCAGTACTTC.

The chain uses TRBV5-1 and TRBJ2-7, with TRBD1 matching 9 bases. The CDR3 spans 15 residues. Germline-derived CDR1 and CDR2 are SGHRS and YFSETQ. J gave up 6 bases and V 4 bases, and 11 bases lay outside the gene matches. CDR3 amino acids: CASSVPGDREGEQYF. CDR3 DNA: TGCGCCAGCAGCGTGCCTGGGGACAGGGAGGGCGAGCAGTACTTC.

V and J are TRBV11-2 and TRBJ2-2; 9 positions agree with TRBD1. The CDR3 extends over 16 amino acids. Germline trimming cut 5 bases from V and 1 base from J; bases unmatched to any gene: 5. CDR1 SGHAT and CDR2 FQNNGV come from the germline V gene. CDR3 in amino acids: CASSIQGARNTGELFF. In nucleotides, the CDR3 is TGTGCCAGCAGCATACAGGGGGCTAGGAACACCGGGGAGCTGTTTTTT.

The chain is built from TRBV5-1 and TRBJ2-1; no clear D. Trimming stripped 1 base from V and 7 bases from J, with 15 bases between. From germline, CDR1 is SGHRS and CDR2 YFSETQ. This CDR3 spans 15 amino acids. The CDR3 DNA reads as TGCGCCAGCAGCTTGCTAGGCGGCCGTGAGAATGAGCAGTTCTTC. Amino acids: CASSLLGGRENEQFF.